The 20 T cell receptor beta chains presented below share a single source sample, sequenced in a study of radiation and T cells in renal cell carcinoma. Data came from immunoSEQ multiplex PCR; TCRdb stores just in-frame clones and leaves some out. Seen here are approximately 80,000 clones, about nine tenths observed once, and the top ten hold approximately 6%. The time point was: blood 4 weeks post-SBRT, at nephrectomy. As for treatment: 15 Gy SBRT to primary tumor, nephrectomy 4 weeks later. This sample comprised blood, obtained from a patient whose treatment included radiotherapy and nephrectomy. The origin of the receptors is a woman aged 70-85 years with renal cell carcinoma.

The CDR3 DNA is TGTGCCAGCAGCTTAGTTCCGGGGGGCCCCCCCTACGAGCAGTACTTC. This codes for CASSLVPGGPPYEQYF. This chain connects TRBV7-2 to TRBJ2-7; weak D call: TRBD2 (7 bases). Looked up from germline, CDR1 is SGHTA and CDR2 is FQGNSA. The CDR3 is 16 residues long. V lost 1 base and J lost 2, with 15 bases in between.

The V gene is TRBV15, the J gene TRBJ1-2; D might be TRBD1 (5 bases). From germline, CDR1 is LNHNV and CDR2 YYDKDF (reference sequence). The CDR3 is 13 residues long. The V end was cut by 6 bases, the J end by 7 bases, with 15 bases between. CDR3 sequence reads: CATSTGEVFGYTF. DNA for the CDR3: TGTGCCACCAGTACGGGGGAGGTTTTTGGCTACACCTTC.

This clone was seen just once. Mismatch with germline at one junction end may stem from a read error. The rearrangement uses TRBV6-5 and TRBJ2-7; a weak D match, TRBD2 (5 bases). CDR1 and CDR2 (germline): MNHEY, SVGAGI. The CDR3 has 13 amino acids. CDR3: CASNTKGVRTLSF. The CDR3 nucleotides read TGTGCCAGCAACACCAAAGGCGTCAGGACTCTAAGCTTC.

CDR3 sequence reads: CASSSALNTEAFF. The DNA for the CDR3 is TGTGCCAGCAGCTCTGCCTTGAACACTGAAGCTTTCTTT. This chain connects TRBV7-2 to TRBJ1-1; D ambiguous. In germline, CDR1 is SGHTA, CDR2 FQGNSA. Trimming stripped 4 bases from V and 0 bases from J, with 6 bases between. This CDR3 has 13 amino acids.

This clone was observed a handful of times. The chain links TRBV7-8 to TRBJ1-1, with a tentative D call TRBD1 (6 bases). The CDR3 runs 15 residues. Germline V gene data show CDR1 as SGHVS and CDR2 as FQNEAQ. With 5 bases removed from V and 4 bases from J, the gap between germline ends came to 17 bases. CDR3 sequence: CASSPRGRGGTEAFF. DNA of the CDR3: TGTGCCAGCAGCCCCCGGGGCAGGGGTGGCACTGAAGCTTTCTTT.

The gene calls are TRBV11-2 and TRBJ1-2; D remains unclear. V lost 5 bases and J 3 bases, leaving 4 bases between the germline ends. The CDR3 is 11 amino acids. The germline CDR1 and CDR2 sequences are SGHAT and FQNNGV. This chain's CDR3 is CASSPHYGYTF. The CDR3 DNA follows: TGTGCCAGCAGCCCACACTATGGCTACACCTTC.

This clone occurred once. This chain connects TRBV6-1 to TRBJ1-6, with D perhaps TRBD1 (6 bases). In germline, CDR1 is MNHNS, CDR2 SASEGT. The V end lost 2 bases, the J end lost 9 bases, and 11 bases lay between the germline ends. The CDR3 contains 14 residues. CDR3 nucleotides: TGTGCCAGCAGTGAAACGGGGGCGCCTTCACCCCTCCACTTT. Its protein is CASSETGAPSPLHF.

Written as DNA, the CDR3 is TGTGCCAGCAGCCAGGGACAGGGCGGCAATCAGCCCCAGCATTTT. Residues: CASSQGQGGNQPQHF. The chain uses TRBV6-1 and TRBJ1-5, with TRBD1 matching over 9 bases. V gave up 6 bases and J gave up 2 bases; unmatched junction bases: 5. Germline CDR1 MNHNS, CDR2 SASEGT. This CDR3 contains 15 residues.

The V call is TRBV7-3, the J call TRBJ1-1; D call uncertain. This CDR3 has 15 residues. Germline CDR1 and CDR2: SGHTA and FQGTGA. Between the trimmed V and J ends, which lost 2 bases and 0 bases, there was a span of 10 bases. This chain's CDR3 is CASSLVTKMNTEAFF. The DNA for the CDR3 is TGTGCCAGCAGCTTAGTTACGAAAATGAACACTGAAGCTTTCTTT.

The V and J genes are TRBV19 and TRBJ2-7; D might be TRBD1 (6 bases). V gave up 5 bases and J gave up 4 bases, with 6 bases separating them. The CDR3 has 11 amino acids. Germline V gives CDR1 LNHDA, CDR2 SQIVND (reference sequence). CDR3: CASSQGYEQYF. The CDR3 nucleotides read TGTGCCAGTAGTCAGGGGTACGAGCAGTACTTC.

The CDR3 protein is CASSQTSVGTKNIQYF. The CDR3 bases are TGTGCCAGCAGTCAAACCTCCGTCGGGACCAAAAACATTCAGTACTTC. The gene calls are TRBV28 and TRBJ2-4; TRBD2 might be the D (5 bases). There are 16 residues in the CDR3. Germline values: CDR1 MDHEN, CDR2 SYDVKM. V lost 5 bases and J lost 2, with 16 bases in between.

The chain carries TRBV2 and TRBJ2-1; D gene ambiguous. The CDR3 covers 16 residues. The V end was cut by 0 bases, the J end by 8 bases, with 17 bases between. Germline CDR1 is SNHLY and CDR2 is FYNNEI. CDR3 region: CASSEAKQVRRHEQFF. In nucleotides, the CDR3 is TGTGCCAGCAGTGAAGCGAAGCAGGTCCGGCGTCATGAGCAGTTCTTC.

The chain recombines TRBV12-5 with TRBJ2-1; 7 nucleotides agree with TRBD2. From germline, CDR1 is LGHNT and CDR2 FRNRAP. This CDR3 comprises 16 residues. The V segment lost 0 bases and the J segment 7 bases; nucleotides outside the gene matches: 9. The CDR3 region has the DNA TGTGCTAGTGGTTTGGTAATCAGCGGGGAGGGGAATGAGCAGTTCTTC. Its translation is CASGLVISGEGNEQFF.

V is TRBV27 and J is TRBJ2-2; D not resolved. The V and J ends lost 7 bases and 0 bases respectively, with 15 bases between them. The germline CDR1 and CDR2 sequences are MNHEY and SMNVEV (reference sequence). The CDR3 runs to 16 residues. CDR3 sequence reads: CASTPSRHANTGELFF. CDR3 nucleotide sequence: TGTGCCAGCACCCCCAGCCGACATGCGAACACCGGGGAGCTGTTTTTT.

The chain is built from TRBV5-1 and TRBJ1-1; 9 bases agree with TRBD1. With V trimmed by 1 base and J by 5 bases, 6 bases remained unmatched. Germline CDR1 is SGHRS and CDR2 is YFSETQ. The CDR3 totals 15 residues. In nucleotides, the CDR3 is TGCGCCAGCAGCTTGACTGACAGGGGGTTAACTGAAGCTTTCTTT. Translated, it gives CASSLTDRGLTEAFF.

The chain combines TRBV7-9 with TRBJ2-3; possible D gene TRBD2, 5 bases. The CDR3 sequence is 14 residues long. CDR1 and CDR2 (germline): SEHNR, FQNEAQ (reference sequence). V dropped 3 bases and J dropped 7 bases, with 14 bases sitting between them. Written as DNA, the CDR3 is TGTGCCAGCAGCTTCGAAGCACCGGGATATACGCAGTATTTT. Its translation is CASSFEAPGYTQYF.

As to this clone: This specimen includes other DNA sequences encoding the same CDR3. This chain joins TRBV29-1 and TRBJ1-1; 8 bases map to TRBD1. CDR1 SQVTM and CDR2 ANQGSEA come from the germline V gene. The CDR3 totals 15 residues. Losses at the gene ends were 6 bases for V and 0 bases for J; bases not matched to a gene: 9. The CDR3 sequence is CSVALTGVVNTEAFF. The DNA for the CDR3 is TGCAGCGTCGCCCTGACAGGGGTTGTGAACACTGAAGCTTTCTTT.

The chain recombines TRBV15 with TRBJ2-3, with no clear D. V lost 9 bases to trimming and J lost 6 bases, with 10 bases between them. Germline CDR1 is LNHNV and CDR2 is YYDKDF (reference sequence). The CDR3 loop spans 11 amino acids. CDR3 in amino acids: CATLVRDTQYF. The CDR3 DNA reads as TGTGCCACTCTAGTAAGGGATACGCAGTATTTT.

This clone was seen a single time. V usage is TRBV9 and J usage is TRBJ2-7, with TRBD2 as a possible D gene (5 bases). This CDR3 has 15 residues. Looked up from germline, CDR1 is SGDLS and CDR2 is YYNGEE. The V and J ends lost 2 bases and 0 bases respectively, with 12 bases between them. CDR3 coding DNA: TGTGCCAGCAGCGTCGGGGTAACGAGCTCCTACGAGCAGTACTTC. Translating it yields CASSVGVTSSYEQYF.

This clone was detected only once. V is TRBV7-3 and J is TRBJ1-1; weak D call: TRBD1 (6 bases). V was cut by 1 base and J by 2 bases, with 11 bases left in between. The CDR3 consists of 15 residues. Germline V gene sequence: CDR1 SGHTA, CDR2 FQGTGA. The DNA of the CDR3 is TGTGCCAGCAGCTTAAACGCCGGGACAAACACTGAAGCTTTCTTT. The encoded protein is CASSLNAGTNTEAFF.